This is a list of T cell receptor beta chains from one sample in a study of blood T cell repertoires in COVID-19. Assay: immunoSEQ multiplex PCR; the TCRdb copy retains only in-frame clones and omits some. The data hold about 290,000 clones, with roughly 89% observed a single time. The sample taken for sequencing was peripheral blood. All receptors come from a woman aged 25 to 39 with COVID-19, enrolled during active disease. Both conserved end residues are part of each CDR3. Fields, in order: J gene, V gene, clone size, D gene, CDR3 protein, CDR3 DNA. A D gene is named only where the DNA matches it firmly. The size field is filled for only some rows; it gives once, few, many or a size class.

TRBJ2-2 | TRBV10-2 | . | TRBD2 | CARSEGGGATFGYTGELFF | TGCGCCCGCAGTGAGGGCGGGGGGGCAACGTTTGGGTACACCGGGGAGCTGTTTTTT
TRBJ1-2 | TRBV30 | . | . | CAWSLTWGYTF | TGTGCCTGGAGTCTTACTTGGGGCTACACCTTC
TRBJ2-7 | TRBV5-8 | . | TRBD2 | CASSLLRGSGEQYF | TGTGCCAGCAGCTTGTTGCGGGGGTCGGGCGAGCAGTACTTC
TRBJ1-4 | TRBV19 | . | . | CASNKRGAEKLFF | TGTGCCAGTAACAAACGGGGGGCTGAAAAACTGTTTTTT
TRBJ2-2 | TRBV15 | . | . | CATSRDTDGALFANTGELFF | TGTGCCACCAGCAGAGACACTGACGGAGCATTGTTCGCGAACACCGGGGAGCTGTTTTTT
TRBJ1-5 | TRBV5-1 | . | . | CASSSVLEGPQHF | TGCGCCAGCAGCTCAGTACTGGAGGGGCCCCAGCATTTT
TRBJ1-1 | TRBV29-1 | . | . | CSVGRGTEAFF | TGCAGCGTGGGCAGGGGCACTGAAGCTTTCTTT
TRBJ2-7 | TRBV4-1 | . | . | CASSQATTSYEQYF | TGCGCCAGCAGCCAAGCGACAACCTCCTACGAGCAGTACTTC
TRBJ2-3 | TRBV6-2/TRBV6-3 | . | . | CASSYSVGSPPTDTQYF | TGTGCCAGCAGTTACTCGGTGGGGAGTCCCCCCACAGATACGCAGTATTTT
TRBJ1-4 | TRBV25-1 | . | . | CASSEYGGPEKLFF | TGTGCCAGCAGTGAATATGGTGGGCCTGAAAAACTGTTTTTT
TRBJ1-2 | TRBV18 | . | . | CASSPRGERGTF | TGTGCCAGCTCACCACGAGGTGAGCGGGGGACCTTC
TRBJ1-2 | TRBV10-2 | . | . | CASSEWNQGGDYGYTF | TGCGCCAGCAGTGAGTGGAACCAAGGAGGCGACTATGGCTACACCTTC
TRBJ1-1 | TRBV28 | . | . | CASSSWDTYTEAFF | TGTGCCAGCAGCTCCTGGGACACCTACACTGAAGCTTTCTTT
TRBJ1-1 | TRBV5-6 | . | TRBD1 | CASSIRTGRGTEAFF | TGTGCCAGCAGCATACGGACAGGGAGGGGCACTGAAGCTTTCTTT
TRBJ2-1 | TRBV21-1 | . | . | CASSKGNPIGGPDYNEQFF | TGTGCCAGCAGCAAAGGCAATCCCATCGGAGGACCTGATTACAATGAGCAGTTCTTC
TRBJ2-2 | TRBV6-2/TRBV6-3 | . | TRBD2 | CASSYGTSGGARFTGELFF | TGTGCCAGCAGTTACGGGACTAGCGGGGGGGCCAGGTTTACCGGGGAGCTGTTTTTT
TRBJ1-4 | TRBV5-4 | . | TRBD1 | CASSLQGAPDEKLFF | TGTGCCAGCAGCTTACAGGGGGCGCCGGATGAAAAACTGTTTTTT
TRBJ1-4 | TRBV28 | once | . | CASYNVDRLFF | TGTGCCAGCTACAATGTGGACAGACTGTTTTTT
TRBJ1-5 | TRBV7-7 | few | TRBD1 | CASSSGQGKEKQPQHF | TGTGCCAGCAGCTCCGGACAGGGGAAGGAGAAACAGCCCCAGCATTTT
TRBJ2-3 | TRBV7-2 | . | . | CASSLWGLGGTDTQYF | TGTGCCAGCAGCTTATGGGGCCTTGGGGGCACAGATACGCAGTATTTT
TRBJ2-3 | TRBV2 | . | . | CASRTSLGGTDTQYF | TGTGCCAGCAGAACATCCCTAGGGGGCACAGATACGCAGTATTTT
TRBJ2-1 | TRBV18 | once | . | CASSPYGGTYNEQFF | TGTGCCAGCTCCCCCTACGGGGGTACCTACAATGAGCAGTTCTTC
TRBJ1-1 | TRBV7-9 | . | TRBD1 | CASSYGTGNAEAFF | TGTGCCAGCAGCTACGGGACAGGGAACGCTGAAGCTTTCTTT
TRBJ2-5 | TRBV5-6 | . | . | CASSFKTAQETQYF | TGTGCCAGCAGCTTTAAGACAGCCCAAGAGACCCAGTACTTC
TRBJ1-5 | TRBV2 | . | . | CASSEVGASSIHF | TGTGCCAGCAGTGAAGTAGGGGCCTCATCGATACATTTT
TRBJ2-3 | TRBV29-1 | . | TRBD2 | CSVDSRLAGLSTDTQYF | TGCAGCGTTGATTCGAGACTAGCGGGACTTAGCACAGATACGCAGTATTTT
TRBJ2-2 | TRBV7-9 | once | TRBD1 | CASSSKDRAAGELFF | TGTGCCAGCAGCTCTAAGGACAGGGCGGCCGGGGAGCTGTTCTTT
TRBJ1-2 | TRBV18 | . | . | CASSPPGTKRSTYGYTF | TGTGCCAGCTCACCACCGGGGACAAAACGATCTACCTATGGCTACACCTTC
TRBJ2-2 | TRBV3-1/TRBV3-2 | . | TRBD2 | CASTQRLAVTGELFF | TGTGCCAGCACCCAGCGTCTAGCGGTTACCGGGGAGCTGTTTTTT
TRBJ2-1 | TRBV2 | few | . | CASSEVTGRGRYNEQFF | TGTGCCAGCAGTGAAGTGACGGGGCGGGGCCGTTACAATGAGCAGTTCTTC
TRBJ1-2 | TRBV29-1 | . | TRBD1 | CSVKRTGEVGYTF | TGCAGCGTGAAAAGGACAGGGGAGGTTGGCTACACCTTC
TRBJ2-1 | TRBV5-5 | . | . | CASSLYYEQFF | TGTGCCAGCAGTCTTTACTATGAGCAGTTCTTC
TRBJ1-2 | TRBV28 | . | . | CASAGSYGYTF | TGTGCCAGTGCGGGTAGCTATGGCTACACCTTC
TRBJ1-6 | TRBV18 | . | TRBD1 | CASSPTGGGTGSPLHF | TGTGCCAGCTCACCCACAGGGGGTGGGACAGGATCACCCCTCCACTTT
TRBJ1-2 | TRBV25-1 | few | . | CASSEYTYGYTF | TGTGCCAGCAGTGAATATACTTATGGCTACACCTTC
TRBJ1-4 | TRBV11-2 | . | TRBD1 | CASSLGTQGGVRYNEKLFF | TGTGCCAGCAGCTTAGGAACACAGGGGGGGGTCCGCTATAATGAAAAACTGTTTTTT
TRBJ2-7 | TRBV18 | . | TRBD2 | CASSPGGGTSYEQYF | TGTGCCAGCTCACCTGGCGGGGGGACCTCCTACGAGCAGTACTTC
TRBJ2-1 | TRBV19 | . | . | CASSIWLDEQFF | TGTGCCAGTAGTATCTGGCTGGATGAGCAGTTCTTC
TRBJ1-5 | TRBV6-5 | . | . | CARFPAELPQHF | TGTGCCAGGTTCCCCGCGGAGCTGCCCCAGCATTTT
TRBJ1-2 | TRBV2 | . | TRBD1 | CASRDRGHGYTF | TGTGCCAGCAGGGACAGGGGACATGGCTACACCTTC
TRBJ2-1 | TRBV5-1 | . | TRBD2 | CASSLRTSGGALSYNEQFF | TGCGCCAGCAGCTTGCGGACTAGCGGGGGGGCTCTATCCTACAATGAGCAGTTCTTC
TRBJ2-2 | TRBV9 | . | . | CASSVASGELFF | TGTGCCAGCAGCGTAGCCTCCGGGGAGCTGTTTTTT
TRBJ1-2 | TRBV19 | once | TRBD1 | CASRRTGGNGYTF | TGTGCCAGTAGACGGACAGGGGGCAACGGCTACACCTTC
TRBJ2-7 | TRBV29-1 | . | TRBD2 | CSVVLAGGHYEQYF | TGCAGCGTTGTACTAGCGGGGGGGCACTACGAGCAGTACTTC
TRBJ2-2 | TRBV10-3 | . | TRBD1 | CAIKGVTGGTGELFF | TGTGCCATCAAGGGGGTGACAGGGGGAACCGGGGAGCTGTTTTTT
TRBJ2-6 | TRBV27 | . | . | CASSPRAPFSPGANVLTF | TGTGCCAGCAGTCCCAGGGCCCCCTTCTCCCCTGGGGCCAACGTCCTGACTTTC
TRBJ1-5 | TRBV9 | . | TRBD1 | CASSRQGNQPQHF | TGTGCCAGCAGCCGACAGGGGAATCAGCCCCAGCATTTT
TRBJ2-5 | TRBV28 | once | . | CASSLRGLETQYF | TGTGCCAGCAGTTTACGGGGATTGGAGACCCAGTACTTC
TRBJ1-2 | TRBV24-1 | . | TRBD1 | CATSGDRDVDYGYTF | TGTGCCACCAGTGGGGACAGGGACGTTGACTATGGCTACACCTTC
TRBJ1-4 | TRBV27 | . | . | CASRDGRGGEKLFF | TGTGCCAGCAGGGATGGAAGGGGGGGTGAAAAACTGTTTTTT
TRBJ1-4 | TRBV2 | . | . | CASSGVTGYNEKLFF | TGTGCCAGCAGTGGGGTGACAGGTTATAATGAAAAACTGTTTTTT
TRBJ1-3 | TRBV10-3 | . | . | CAISEVRRAGNTIYF | TGTGCCATCAGTGAGGTTCGGCGGGCTGGAAACACCATATATTTT
TRBJ1-2 | TRBV29-1 | . | . | CSVAPQGMRGYTF | TGCAGCGTCGCCCCACAGGGTATGAGGGGCTACACCTTC
TRBJ2-3 | TRBV11-2 | . | TRBD2 | CASSYGGGSDTQYF | TGTGCCAGCAGCTACGGCGGGGGGTCAGATACGCAGTATTTT
TRBJ2-5 | TRBV20-1 | . | TRBD2 | CSASDSGGGLETQYF | TGCAGTGCTAGTGATAGCGGGGGGGGACTGGAGACCCAGTACTTC